The clone carrying this T cell receptor (beta chain) was counted many times. Its antigen is unknown. The data originate from a study of metastatic and nonmetastatic thyroid tumors. For the study at large: Peripheral blood and tumor or nodule samples from malignant and benign thyroid patients were compared.

CDR1 is SEHNR and CDR2 is FQNEAQ in the germline V gene (reference sequence). This CDR3 has 12 residues. V was pared by 5 bases and J by 8 bases, with 9 bases between. Study results and caveats: It was reportedly found that TCR beta diversity was significantly higher in malignant thyroid tumors than in benign nodules, a difference seen in both blood and tumor samples.

Authors' analysis steps: The distant-metastasis classifier for papillary thyroid cancer was built from CDR3 differences across clinicopathological groups. Through MiXCR, TCRdb re-clonotyped the PCR reads. The V and J calls here are based on TCRdb, not the publication. The sample has about 41,000 clones, 28% seen once. Patients underwent thyroid surgery, and none had received any treatment before it. This clonotype was obtained from a male donor with papillary thyroid cancer or a benign thyroid nodule (not recorded which). Some clones in this sample may be carry-over from other donors' samples. Source material: blood. The V gene is TRBV7-9, the J gene TRBJ1-4; D may be TRBD1 (5 bases). The CDR3 sequence is CASSRQYEKLFF. The CDR3 DNA is TGTGCCAGCAGCCGACAGTACGAAAAACTGTTTTTT.